This TCR beta chain appears in the sequencing data of a study of T-cell reconstitution after alpha-beta-depleted transplantation in children. TCRbeta library preparation incorporated unique molecular identifiers. In TCRdb, the PCR reads were re-called with MiXCR into one record per CDR3 protein. There are around 600,000 distinct CDR3 sequences in the sample; about 11% occur only once, and less than 4.5% lies in the top ten. There are a few counts of this clonotype. This TCR came from a human donor who donated a stem cell graft to a child with acute myeloid leukemia. Source: PBMCs from the stem cell graft donor, taken from the stem cell graft.

CDR3 nucleotide sequence: TGTGCCAGCAGTGGACAGGATGAGGACACAGATACGCAGTATTTT. This sequence encodes CASSGQDEDTDTQYF. The chain combines TRBV12-3 or TRBV12-4 with TRBJ2-3; 7 bases agree with TRBD1. CDR3 length: 15 residues. With V trimmed by 5 bases and J by 2 bases, 7 bases remained unmatched.